Listed below are T cell receptor beta chains from one sample, sequenced in a study of identical twins. TCRdb reprocessed the 5' RACE reads with MiXCR, giving one entry per CDR3 protein. The table has fewer than 900,000 distinct CDR3 sequences, 21% seen once. Another study also made use of these data, one on T cells expressing NK-cell markers.

Sequenced material: PBMCs. The receptors originated from a woman aged 18-29 years in good health. Both conserved end residues are part of each CDR3. A D gene is named only where the DNA matches it firmly. Expanded clones get a size class; other rows say once, few or many, or leave the size out.

V	J	size	D	DNA	CDR3
TRBV7-2	TRBJ2-7	few	-	TGTGCCAGCAGTAACCCTGGACGGTCCTACGAGCAGTACTTC	CASSNPGRSYEQYF
TRBV19	TRBJ2-5	few	-	TGTGCCACTCCACCGGGGGTTATAGAGACCCAGTACTTC	CATPPGVIETQYF
TRBV10-1	TRBJ2-3	few	-	TGCGCCAGCAGCCCAGGGGGGTTCACAGATACGCAGTATTTT	CASSPGGFTDTQYF
TRBV20-1	TRBJ2-7	-	TRBD2	TGCAGTGCCAAACTAGCGGGAGTTCGCTACGAGCAGTACTTC	CSAKLAGVRYEQYF
TRBV19	TRBJ2-5	-	-	TGTGCCAGTAGTATAGCCAGGACCGAGACCCAGTACTTC	CASSIARTETQYF
TRBV12-3/TRBV12-4	TRBJ2-7	few	TRBD1	TGTGCCAGCACCCCGGGACAGGGAAATATAGTGCAGTACTTC	CASTPGQGNIVQYF
TRBV6-2/TRBV6-3	TRBJ1-5	-	-	TGTGCCAGCAGTGCCAGGGGACAGCCCCAGCATTTT	CASSARGQPQHF
TRBV20-1	TRBJ2-3	-	TRBD2	TGCAGTGCCCCATCCCCCGGGACTAGCGGGGGCGGTACGCAGTATTTT	CSAPSPGTSGGGTQYF
TRBV27	TRBJ2-5	-	TRBD2	TGTGCCAGCACCCAGACCGGGAGCGGGAGGGTGACCCAGTACTTC	CASTQTGSGRVTQYF
TRBV11-2	TRBJ2-1	-	-	TGTGCCAGCAGCCCCCCGGAGGGTGAGCAGTTCTTC	CASSPPEGEQFF
TRBV25-1	TRBJ2-1	many	-	TGTGCCAGCACAATGGGGGATGAGCAGTTCTTC	CASTMGDEQFF
TRBV5-1	TRBJ2-1	many	TRBD2	TGCGCCAGCAGCCCCACCGGGACTAGCCTCAATGAGCAGTTCTTC	CASSPTGTSLNEQFF
TRBV13	TRBJ2-1	once	-	TGTGCCAGCAGCCGGGCGTTGGAGCAGTTCTTC	CASSRALEQFF
TRBV29-1	TRBJ2-1	many	-	TGCAGCGTCGGCCCCCAACCGCGAAGTGAGCAGTTCTTC	CSVGPQPRSEQFF
TRBV5-6	TRBJ2-1	-	TRBD2	TGTGCCAGCAGCCTTAGCGGGGACGGACACAATGAGCAGTTCTTC	CASSLSGDGHNEQFF
TRBV20-1	TRBJ2-7	-	-	TGCAGTGCTAGGAGGGCCGGGACCTACGAGCAGTACTTC	CSARRAGTYEQYF
TRBV29-1	TRBJ2-6	-	-	TGCAGCGTTGAAGAATGGTCGCTAGCCAGAACTGGGGCCAACGTCCTGACTTTC	CSVEEWSLARTGANVLTF
TRBV6-5	TRBJ2-5	many	-	TGTGCCAGCAGTTACTCGTACCGGAAAGAGACCCAGTACTTC	CASSYSYRKETQYF
TRBV6-5	TRBJ1-2	-	TRBD1	TGTGCCAGCAGTTACTACTACCAGGGGGCTTATGGCTACACCTTC	CASSYYYQGAYGYTF
TRBV5-1	TRBJ2-1	-	TRBD2	TGCGCCAGCAACTCCGCGGGTCTAGCGGGGTTCAATGAGCAGTTCTTC	CASNSAGLAGFNEQFF
TRBV7-2	TRBJ1-3	-	TRBD1	TGTGCCAGCAGCGACAGGGTTAGAAACACCATATATTTT	CASSDRVRNTIYF
TRBV6-1	TRBJ1-2	few	-	TGTGCCAGCAGCCGATCGCAGGACTCAGGGGGCTACACCTTC	CASSRSQDSGGYTF
TRBV12-5	TRBJ2-2	-	TRBD1	TGTGCTAGTGGTCCCGGACAGGGTACCGGGGAGCTGTTTTTT	CASGPGQGTGELFF
TRBV12-3/TRBV12-4	TRBJ2-4	few	TRBD2	TGTGCCAGCAGGGGACTAGCGGGAGAAGCCATTCAGTACTTC	CASRGLAGEAIQYF
TRBV12-3/TRBV12-4	TRBJ2-1	few	-	TGTGCCAGCATCACTGGTCTGGAGCACAATGAGCAGTTCTTC	CASITGLEHNEQFF
TRBV29-1	TRBJ1-1	few	-	TGCAGCGTACAGGGTAGTCGAGGGAGCACTGAAGCTTTCTTT	CSVQGSRGSTEAFF
TRBV15	TRBJ2-3	-	-	TGTGCCACCAGCAGATCCCACACAGATACGCAGTATTTT	CATSRSHTDTQYF
TRBV7-6	TRBJ1-4	few	TRBD1	TGTGCCAGCAGCTTGGTTGACAGGGTTAATGAAAAACTGTTTTTT	CASSLVDRVNEKLFF
TRBV5-1	TRBJ2-7	-	-	TGCGCCAGCAGCGAATCCAAAGGGGGAGCCTACGAGCAGTACTTC	CASSESKGGAYEQYF
TRBV11-3	TRBJ2-4	many	-	TGTGCCAGCAGCACGGGACCCCCTCTAGCCAAAAACATTCAGTACTTC	CASSTGPPLAKNIQYF
TRBV5-8	TRBJ2-1	-	-	TGTGCCAGCAGCTCTTGGGGGGTTAGCGGATATGAGCAGTTCTTC	CASSSWGVSGYEQFF
TRBV20-1	TRBJ1-4	few	TRBD1	TGCAGTGCTGTGGACAGGGGGTCCTCGAGAACTAATGAAAAACTGTTTTTT	CSAVDRGSSRTNEKLFF
TRBV7-9	TRBJ1-1	-	-	TGTGCCAGCAGCCTAATTGAAGCTTTCTTT	CASSLIEAFF
TRBV7-8	TRBJ2-1	few	TRBD1	TGTGCCAGCAGCTTACAGAGGGGGACAGTCAATGAGCAGTTCTTC	CASSLQRGTVNEQFF
TRBV7-2	TRBJ2-1	-	TRBD2	TGTGCCAGCGGGAGGAGCGGGACTCACAATGAGCAGTTCTTC	CASGRSGTHNEQFF
TRBV5-1	TRBJ2-3	-	TRBD2	TGCGCCAGCGAGGGAGGCGGGGGACTTCGCCGCACAGATACGCAGTATTTT	CASEGGGGLRRTDTQYF
TRBV9	TRBJ2-3	once	-	TGTGCCAGCAGCGTAGGATTGGGCAGGGATACGCAGTATTTT	CASSVGLGRDTQYF
TRBV12-3/TRBV12-4	TRBJ2-7	-	TRBD1	TGTGCCAGCAGTTTGGGACAGGGTGTAGGCTTC	CASSLGQGVGF
TRBV20-1	TRBJ1-1	few	-	TGCAGTGCTGGTTGGGCTTTCTTT	CSAGWAFF
TRBV6-1	TRBJ2-1	few	-	TGTGCCAGCAGCCCCGGAATGGACCGGGATGAGCAGTTCTTC	CASSPGMDRDEQFF
TRBV10-3	TRBJ2-5	few	TRBD1	TGTGCCATCAGAAACGGACAGGGCCAAGAGACCCAGTACTTC	CAIRNGQGQETQYF
TRBV12-5	TRBJ1-6	-	-	TGTGCTAGTGGTTTAACCTACCTATCACCCCTCCACTTT	CASGLTYLSPLHF
TRBV14	TRBJ2-7	few	-	TGTGCCAGCAGCCAAGATTTGGGGCAGGGTATCAACGAGCAGTACTTC	CASSQDLGQGINEQYF
TRBV5-1	TRBJ2-7	-	TRBD2	TGCGCCAGCAGCTTGGGACTAGCGGGGGGGCCTAGCTCCTACGAGCAGTACTTC	CASSLGLAGGPSSYEQYF
TRBV6-5	TRBJ1-1	few	TRBD1	TGTGCCAGCAGTTACGGGACAGGGGAAGCGAACACTGAAGCTTTCTTT	CASSYGTGEANTEAFF
TRBV6-5	TRBJ1-2	-	TRBD1	TGTGCCAGCAGTTACAGGGGGCCCTTCTATGGCTACACCTTC	CASSYRGPFYGYTF
TRBV20-1	TRBJ2-1	-	TRBD2	TGCAGTGCTCCTAGCGGGAGGGTGGGGCCCTACAATGAGCAGTTCTTC	CSAPSGRVGPYNEQFF
TRBV6-2/TRBV6-3	TRBJ2-7	-	TRBD2	TGTGCCAGCAGGCGACTAGCGAGCTACGAGCAGTACTTC	CASRRLASYEQYF
TRBV3-1	TRBJ1-2	-	-	TGTGCCAGCAGCCAAAGGTATAACTATGGCTACACCTTC	CASSQRYNYGYTF
TRBV7-2	TRBJ1-2	many	TRBD1	TGTGCCAGCAGCTTAGGGGGACAGAACTATGGCTACACCTTC	CASSLGGQNYGYTF